The present entry profiles one T cell receptor (beta chain) with its context. Germline assignment: CDR1 SGHRS and CDR2 YFSETQ. The V and J ends lost 2 bases and 1 base, in that order; junction bases with no gene match: 8. This CDR3 has 16 amino acids. This specimen belongs to a study of blood T cell repertoires in COVID-19. Assay: immunoSEQ multiplex PCR; the TCRdb copy retains only in-frame clones and omits some. The table records hundreds of thousands of clones, around 90% of them present only once. This TCR came from a woman aged 40 to 50 with acute COVID-19. The J gene is TRBJ1-1, the V gene TRBV5-1, with TRBD1 matching 7 bases. The sequenced sample consisted of PBMCs or T cells enriched from blood (not recorded which). DNA of the CDR3: TGCGCCAGCAGCTTCGTCTGGGGGACAGAGAACACTGAAGCTTTCTTT. Translation: CASSFVWGTENTEAFF.